These T cell receptor beta chains were read from a single sample in a study of cytomegalovirus exposure and HLA in healthy donors. Using immunoSEQ multiplex PCR, the repertoire was profiled, and TCRdb retains in-frame clones only, with some absent. Its clone listing holds around 40,000 clones. The source material was PBMCs. Receptors originate from a young man in good health and CMV-seronegative. The CDR3 runs from the conserved cysteine through the conserved F or W. D genes are given only for firm matches. A clone size is listed for some rows: how often the clone was seen (once, few, many), or a class if it is expanded.

clone_size | d_call | j_call | v_call | cdr3_nt | cdr3_aa
. | TRBD2 | TRBJ2-1 | TRBV18 | TGTGCCAGCTCATCGGGGGGACTAAGAGTAAATGAGCAGTTCTTC | CASSSGGLRVNEQFF
. | TRBD2 | TRBJ2-1 | TRBV7-9 | TGTGCCAGCAGCCGCCCTAGCGGGGCCCCCTACAATGAGCAGTTCTTC | CASSRPSGAPYNEQFF
. | TRBD1 | TRBJ2-7 | TRBV6-6 | TGTGCCAGCAGGCTACAGGGGCTGTACGAGCAGTACTTC | CASRLQGLYEQYF
medium-sized | . | TRBJ1-1 | TRBV2 | TGTGCCAGCAGTGTGGCAGCAGGGGCTATGAACACTGAAGCTTTCTTT | CASSVAAGAMNTEAFF
. | TRBD1 | TRBJ2-5 | TRBV10-2 | TGCGCCAGCAGTCTCCCGGGACAGCTACAAGAGACCCAGTACTTC | CASSLPGQLQETQYF
. | TRBD1 | TRBJ2-7 | TRBV11-2 | TGTGCCAGCAGCTTTCTACGGGACAGCTCCTACGAGCAGTACTTC | CASSFLRDSSYEQYF
. | . | TRBJ1-1 | TRBV18 | TGTGCCAGCTCACCACTGGACAAGAACACTGAAGCTTTCTTT | CASSPLDKNTEAFF
. | TRBD1 | TRBJ2-5 | TRBV9 | TGTGCCAGCAGCGTAGGGGGACAGGGATGGGAGACCCAGTACTTC | CASSVGGQGWETQYF
. | . | TRBJ1-5 | TRBV15 | TGTGCCACCAGCAGAAGTGAATCCAGGCCCCAGCATTTT | CATSRSESRPQHF
. | TRBD2 | TRBJ2-1 | TRBV5-1 | TGCGCCAGCAGCTTGTGGACTAGCGGGGGGGATGAGCAGTTCTTC | CASSLWTSGGDEQFF
. | TRBD1 | TRBJ1-2 | TRBV7-9 | TGTGCCAGCAGCGAAGGGGACAGCAACTACTATGGCTACACCTTC | CASSEGDSNYYGYTF
. | . | TRBJ2-7 | TRBV14 | TGTGCCAGCAGCCAACCAACACAGGATCCCTACGAGCAGTACTTC | CASSQPTQDPYEQYF
. | . | TRBJ1-6 | TRBV6-6 | TGTGCCAGCATTCAGGGAATCGGGTCACCCCTCCACTTT | CASIQGIGSPLHF
. | TRBD2 | TRBJ2-1 | TRBV5-1 | TGCGCCAGCAGCTCCGGACTAGCGGGAGCGGATGAGCAGTTCTTC | CASSSGLAGADEQFF
. | TRBD1 | TRBJ2-1 | TRBV5-8 | TGTGCCAGCAGCTGGGGACAGGGCGGCGACAATGAGCAGTTCTTC | CASSWGQGGDNEQFF
. | . | TRBJ1-3 | TRBV18 | TGTGCCAGCTCCCCACCAGCCCAGTCGAGGAACGGAAACACCATATATTTT | CASSPPAQSRNGNTIYF
. | TRBD2 | TRBJ2-1 | TRBV4-1 | TGCGCCAGCAGCCAAGTGACCAGTAGCGGGAGGAAACATGAGCAGTTCTTC | CASSQVTSSGRKHEQFF
. | . | TRBJ2-6 | TRBV2 | TGTGCCAGCAGCAGACCTCAGGGAACTGGGGCCAACGTCCTGACTTTC | CASSRPQGTGANVLTF
. | TRBD1 | TRBJ1-4 | TRBV4-1 | TGCGCCAGCAGCTCCCCGGGGACAGGGGTCGAAAAACTGTTTTTT | CASSSPGTGVEKLFF
. | . | TRBJ2-3 | TRBV2 | TGTGCCAGCAGTGAGCAGGGAACAGATACGCAGTATTTT | CASSEQGTDTQYF
. | . | TRBJ1-1 | TRBV5-1 | TGCGCCAGCAGCTTGGCCGGGGGGGGGACTGAAGCTTTCTTT | CASSLAGGGTEAFF
. | TRBD1 | TRBJ1-1 | TRBV4-1 | TGCGCCAGCAGGACAGGGGAGGTAACTGAAGCTTTCTTT | CASRTGEVTEAFF
. | . | TRBJ2-6 | TRBV7-2 | TGTGCCAGCAGCCCAGGTACTGGGGCCAACGTCCTGACTTTC | CASSPGTGANVLTF
. | . | TRBJ1-2 | TRBV9 | TGTGCCAGCAGCGCTAGGACACAGGGCGGGGGCTATGGCTACACCTTC | CASSARTQGGGYGYTF
. | . | TRBJ2-5 | TRBV4-1 | TGCGCCAGCAGCCAAGACCCGGGGAACCAAGAGACCCAGTACTTC | CASSQDPGNQETQYF
. | . | TRBJ1-2 | TRBV7-2 | TGTGCCAGCAGCCTCGGTATTCACTATGGCTACACCTTC | CASSLGIHYGYTF
. | . | TRBJ1-2 | TRBV6-1 | TGTGCCAGCAGTGAGGTCGGTAGTAATAGCTACACCTTC | CASSEVGSNSYTF
. | . | TRBJ2-7 | TRBV4-2 | TGTGCCAGCAGCCCAGGGGACGGCACCGCCTACGAGCAGTACTTC | CASSPGDGTAYEQYF
. | TRBD2 | TRBJ2-4 | TRBV2 | TGTGCCAGCAGTGAAGGGGGAGGGGTAGCCAAAAACATTCAGTACTTC | CASSEGGGVAKNIQYF
. | . | TRBJ2-3 | TRBV7-3 | TGTGCCAGCAGCTTAATGGGGCTTAGCACAGATACGCAGTATTTT | CASSLMGLSTDTQYF
. | . | TRBJ2-1 | TRBV7-9 | TGTGCCAGCAGCTTAGCGGGAGGGGGTAGTGAGCAGTTCTTC | CASSLAGGGSEQFF
. | TRBD1 | TRBJ2-7 | TRBV5-4 | TGTGCCAGCAGCTACAGACAGGGGGTCTACGAGCAGTACTTC | CASSYRQGVYEQYF
. | . | TRBJ2-7 | TRBV7-9 | TGTGCCAGCAGCTCGAGGGGGGGCAAAAACAGTGACGAGCAGTACTTC | CASSSRGGKNSDEQYF